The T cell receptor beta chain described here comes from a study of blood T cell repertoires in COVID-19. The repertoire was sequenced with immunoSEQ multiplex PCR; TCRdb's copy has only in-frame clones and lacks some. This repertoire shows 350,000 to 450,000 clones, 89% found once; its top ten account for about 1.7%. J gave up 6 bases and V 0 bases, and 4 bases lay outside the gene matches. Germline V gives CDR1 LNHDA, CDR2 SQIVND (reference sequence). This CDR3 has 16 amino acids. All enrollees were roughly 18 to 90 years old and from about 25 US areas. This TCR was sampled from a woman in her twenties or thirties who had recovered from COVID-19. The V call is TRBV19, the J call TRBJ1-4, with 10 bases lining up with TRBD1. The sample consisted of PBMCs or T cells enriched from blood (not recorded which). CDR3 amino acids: CASSIERTGGDEKLFF. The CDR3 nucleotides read TGTGCCAGTAGTATAGAACGGACAGGGGGTGATGAAAAACTGTTTTTT.